This entry describes one T cell receptor (beta chain). The antigen is unknown. This specimen belongs to a study of cytotoxic CD8 clonotypes in ibrutinib-treated CLL. Study-level background: Across the patients, under 12 were relapsed/refractory, roughly 16 treatment-naive and fewer than 18 IGHV unmutated.

Here immunoSEQ multiplex PCR was the method, and the copy in TCRdb shows in-frame clones only, minus some. The repertoire has 35,000 or so clones, around 75% of them found once; the top ten carry about a sixth. V was cut by 6 bases and J by 0 bases, with 14 bases left in between. CDR3 size: 15 residues. Germline CDR1 LNHDA, CDR2 SQIVND (reference sequence). General study points: Shared public clonotypes were rare, and on treatment they either got smaller or stayed the same. The study found clonality rose at ibrutinib response, then fell toward baseline at progression.

The V gene is TRBV19, the J gene TRBJ2-5, with a tentative D call TRBD2 (6 bases). The material sequenced was PBMCs, taken at disease progression, from a patient treated with ibrutinib. This receptor was obtained from a human donor with chronic lymphocytic leukemia. CDR3 coding DNA: TGTGCCAGTAGGCCCCGAAGCGGGTACCAAGAGACCCAGTACTTC. Translated, it gives CASRPRSGYQETQYF.